Sequencing of this T cell receptor beta chain was carried out in a study of CD8 T cells in Susac syndrome. V trimming: 5 bases; J trimming: 2 bases; junction bases outside the gene matches: 12. Germline V gene data show CDR1 as SQVTM and CDR2 as ANQGSEA. This CDR3 region has 16 residues. A single count supports this clonotype. After extraction with the RNeasy kit, roughly 0.5 to 1 ug of the RNA was reverse transcribed using random hexamers. The TCR beta CDR3 was amplified by immunoSEQ multiplex PCR across 54 Vbeta, 13 Jbeta. TCRdb used MiXCR to reprocess the immunoSEQ multiplex PCR reads, holding one entry per CDR3 protein. Of roughly 120,000 distinct CDR3 sequences detected, about 92% appear once; the ten largest clones hold around 0.085%. The authors carried out high-throughput sequencing of TCR beta. They applied it to CD8+ and CD4+ T cells obtained from blood. Bulk CD8+ and CD4+ cells came from magnetic negative isolation; CD8+ TEMRA by FACS.

This TCR derives from a human donor with multiple sclerosis. The specimen sequenced was CD4+ T cells from PBMCs. The chain has TRBV29-1 and TRBJ2-3; 8 nucleotides align to TRBD2. The DNA of the CDR3 is TGCAGCGTTCACTACCCGCGGGGGGCCGACACAGATACGCAGTATTTT. Amino acid sequence: CSVHYPRGADTDTQYF.